Below are 21 T cell receptor beta chains sequenced from a single sample in a study of CD8+ T cells in alopecia areata (dated by TCRdb to about 2018). Library preparation was by the immunoSEQ multiplex PCR assay. RNA was extracted from all samples and reverse transcribed into cDNA, which served as template for TCR sequencing. This immuneACCESS table, as held by TCRdb, lists in-frame sequences with V and J called but not all clones. Of the missing ones, under half trace to an unresolved V gene in checked studies; the others have no known cause. The sample has approximately 100,000 clones on record, about 40% of them singletons. Of the sample, about 0.79% falls within the top ten clones. Sequencing used CD4+ T cells sorted from blood. These receptors were taken from a human donor with alopecia areata.

V is TRBV2 and J is TRBJ2-1, with TRBD2 identical over 10 bases. Germline CDR1 and CDR2: SNHLY and FYNNEI. This CDR3 comprises 15 residues. V trimming: 6 bases; J trimming: 4 bases; junction bases outside the gene matches: 6. This chain's CDR3 is CASRVSGGTYNEQFF. CDR3 DNA: TGTGCCAGCAGAGTTAGCGGGGGGACTTACAATGAGCAGTTCTTC.

In its sample, this clone was seen a few times. The CDR3 reads CSVGRHSDYTF. The CDR3 DNA reads TGCAGCGTCGGACGACACTCTGACTACACCTTC. The chain has TRBV29-1 and TRBJ1-2; D remains ambiguous. V was clipped by 6 bases and J by 10 bases, with 15 bases between them. In germline, CDR1 is SQVTM, CDR2 ANQGSEA. This CDR3 has 11 residues. Full variable domain (outside the CDR3, taken from reference TRBV29-1 and TRBJ1-2): SAVISQKPSRDICQRGTSLTIQCQVDSQVTMMFWYRQQPGQSLTLIATANQGSEATYESGFVIDKFPISRPNLTFSTLTVSNMSPEDSSIYLCSVGRHSDYTFGSGTRLTVV.

This clone appeared a few times. The chain combines TRBV10-2 with TRBJ2-3; TRBD2 aligns across 8 bases. Trimming at V came to 6 bases and at J to 3 bases, leaving 5 bases not matched to a gene. The CDR3 spans 14 residues. Per germline, CDR1 WSHSY and CDR2 SAAADI. CDR3 sequence: CASSNGGATDTQYF. CDR3 coding DNA: TGCGCCAGCAGCAACGGGGGGGCGACAGATACGCAGTATTTT.

This clone turned up a few times. The genes are TRBV29-1 and TRBJ1-1, with D tentatively TRBD1 (6 bases). The CDR3 consists of 13 residues. Per the germline V gene, CDR1 is SQVTM and CDR2 is ANQGSEA. V lost 4 bases and J lost 11, with 20 bases in between. The CDR3 nucleotides are TGCAGCGTTGGGGGGCAGGGTGGGTCTACGGCTTTCTTT. It is translated as CSVGGQGGSTAFF.

The genes are TRBV28 and TRBJ2-5; D not certain. The V end lost 5 bases, the J end lost 4 bases, and 14 bases lay between the germline ends. The CDR3 is 14 residues long. The germline V gene encodes CDR1 MDHEN and CDR2 SYDVKM. CDR3 DNA: TGTGCCAGCAGTAAGGCGTTCCCTGGAGAGACCCAGTACTTC. This codes for CASSKAFPGETQYF.

This rearrangement joins TRBV30 to TRBJ2-7, with 9 positions matching TRBD1. Germline values: CDR1 GTSNPN, CDR2 SVGIG (reference sequence). The CDR3 length is 14 residues. After removal of 3 bases from V and 3 bases from J, the junction contained 6 bases not matched to a gene. In DNA form, the CDR3 reads TGTGCCTGGAGGCCACAGGGGGCAAGCTACGAGCAGTACTTC. Translating gives CAWRPQGASYEQYF.

The V call is TRBV27, the J call TRBJ2-1; a weak D match, TRBD1 (5 bases). Germline CDR1 is MNHEY and CDR2 is SMNVEV (reference sequence). V was clipped by 6 bases and J by 1 base, with 13 bases between them. This CDR3 region has 15 residues. CDR3 in DNA: TGTGCCAGCAGACTATCCCAGGGATCCTACAATGAGCAGTTCTTC. Translation gives CASRLSQGSYNEQFF.

Of note for this clone: Other DNA sequences from this sample encode an identical CDR3 as well. The chain couples TRBV30 to TRBJ1-2; no definite D call. The CDR3 extends over 11 amino acids. Looked up from germline, CDR1 is GTSNPN and CDR2 is SVGIG (reference sequence). V was trimmed by 0 bases and J by 6 bases, leaving 5 bases between them. The CDR3 sequence: CAWSVLDGYTF. CDR3 in DNA: TGTGCCTGGAGTGTACTGGATGGCTACACCTTC.

Only a few counts were recorded for this clone. V gene TRBV15 combines with J gene TRBJ2-1; 9 positions match TRBD1. V lost 1 base to trimming and J lost 5 bases; unmatched junction nucleotides: 6. This CDR3 region has 16 residues. Germline V lookup: CDR1 LNHNV, CDR2 YYDKDF (reference sequence). CDR3 loop: CATSRVTGGLDNEQFF. The CDR3 DNA is TGTGCCACCAGCAGAGTAACAGGGGGCCTCGACAATGAGCAGTTCTTC.

There are a few counts of this clone. The chain recombines TRBV29-1 with TRBJ2-2; possibly TRBD1 or TRBD2 for D (6 bases each). CDR1 is SQVTM and CDR2 is ANQGSEA in the germline V gene. The CDR3 is made up of 13 amino acids. V lost 4 bases and J 7 bases, leaving 13 bases between the germline ends. The CDR3 DNA is TGCAGCGTTGTAAAGGGGGGCAGCGGGGAGCTGTTTTTT. It is translated as CSVVKGGSGELFF.

The chain employs TRBV5-1 and TRBJ2-3, with D uncertain. This CDR3 has 13 residues. CDR1 SGHRS and CDR2 YFSETQ come from the germline V gene. Trimming pared 4 bases from V and 2 bases from J, leaving 8 bases between. CDR3 region: CASSPSNTDTQYF. The CDR3 nucleotides read TGCGCCAGCAGCCCTTCTAACACAGATACGCAGTATTTT.

This sequence joins TRBV29-1 and TRBJ1-4; weak D call: TRBD1 (5 bases). V was clipped by 7 bases and J by 7 bases, with 16 bases between them. Germline loops: CDR1 SQVTM, CDR2 ANQGSEA. This CDR3 contains 13 residues. CDR3 DNA: TGCAGCGCCCATGGGGGAATAGGTGAAAAACTGTTTTTT. Translated: CSAHGGIGEKLFF.

This clone appeared a few times. This chain links TRBV29-1 with TRBJ2-5; D gene uncertain. Germline CDR1 reads SQVTM; CDR2 reads ANQGSEA. The CDR3 sequence is 12 residues long. The V and J ends lost 3 bases and 2 bases respectively, with 7 bases between them. CDR3 residues: CSVDWQQETQYF. The CDR3 DNA is TGCAGCGTTGATTGGCAGCAAGAGACCCAGTACTTC.

The chain recombines TRBV2 with TRBJ2-7; D gene ambiguous. Germline lookup yields CDR1 SNHLY and CDR2 FYNNEI. CDR3 length equals 11 residues. Trimming left V 4 bases short and J 3 bases short, with 4 bases between. CDR3 protein: CASSGRYEQYF. The CDR3 nucleotides read TGTGCCAGCAGTGGACGCTACGAGCAGTACTTC.

The chain joins TRBV29-1 to TRBJ2-3; D might be TRBD2 (5 bases). V lost 4 bases and J lost 2, with 10 bases in between. CDR1 is SQVTM, CDR2 ANQGSEA, per germline. The CDR3 is 13 residues long. The chain's CDR3 is CSVAPAVTDTQYF. The CDR3 region has the DNA TGCAGCGTTGCTCCAGCGGTCACAGATACGCAGTATTTT.

This clone came up a few times. The V call is TRBV29-1, the J call TRBJ2-3; D not resolved. V was pared by 2 bases and J by 6 bases, with 9 bases between. This CDR3 region has 12 residues. In germline, CDR1 is SQVTM, CDR2 ANQGSEA. The CDR3 nucleotides read TGCAGCGTTGAACGTGAATCTGATACGCAGTATTTT. The encoded protein is CSVERESDTQYF.

This clone was seen only a few times. This chain connects TRBV2 to TRBJ2-2, with D perhaps TRBD1 (7 bases). CDR1 and CDR2 (germline): SNHLY, FYNNEI. This CDR3 is built from 15 residues. Trimming removed 5 bases from V and 4 bases from J, with 14 bases in between. The CDR3 protein is CASSPQGGGTGELFF. CDR3 in DNA: TGTGCCAGCAGTCCCCAGGGGGGAGGCACCGGGGAGCTGTTTTTT.

This chain links TRBV5-1 with TRBJ2-1, with D hard to call. Germline V CDR1 and CDR2: SGHRS, YFSETQ. The V end lost 0 bases, the J end lost 9 bases, and 7 bases lay between the germline ends. The CDR3 covers 12 residues. CDR3 DNA sequence: TGCGCCAGCAGCTTGGGGGCCCTTGAGCAGTTCTTC. It codes for CASSLGALEQFF.

This clone was seen a few times. V is TRBV29-1 and J is TRBJ2-7; the D is unclear. V gave up 7 bases and J gave up 1 base, with 14 bases separating them. The germline V gene encodes CDR1 SQVTM and CDR2 ANQGSEA. This CDR3 spans 13 amino acids. The CDR3 coding sequence is TGCAGCGCGAGACTCTCGCTATCCTACGAGCAGTACTTC. Amino acid sequence: CSARLSLSYEQYF.

This clone was observed a handful of times. The CDR3 coding sequence is TGTGCCAGCAGTCCCGGACAGAACCATAATTCACCCCTCCACTTT. This encodes CASSPGQNHNSPLHF. The J gene is TRBJ1-6, the V gene TRBV6-5, with D perhaps matching TRBD1 (6 bases). Per the germline V gene, CDR1 is MNHEY and CDR2 is SVGAGI. The CDR3 has 15 residues. The V end was cut by 5 bases, the J end by 5 bases, with 13 bases between.

V is TRBV29-1 and J is TRBJ2-1; 11 bases line up with TRBD2. The V segment lost 0 bases and the J segment 5 bases; nucleotides outside the gene matches: 9. The CDR3 is 17 residues long. CDR1 and CDR2 from the germline V gene are SQVTM and ANQGSEA. The CDR3 nucleotides read TGCAGCGTTGAAGAAATTAGGGGACTAGCGGACCACAATGAGCAGTTCTTC. Translation gives CSVEEIRGLADHNEQFF.